A single sample gave rise to the 21 T cell receptor beta chains below, sequenced in a study of cytomegalovirus exposure and HLA in healthy donors. It was with 60 Vbeta and 13 Jbeta primers that the PCR ran. The protocol was immunoSEQ multiplex PCR, while the TCRdb copy is restricted to in-frame clones and leaves out a portion. The repertoire holds roughly 52,000 clones, roughly three fifths seen once, with about 10% in the top ten. Sequenced: PBMCs. These receptors were collected from a human donor in good health.

The V gene is TRBV4-1, the J gene TRBJ1-1; the match to TRBD1 covers 9 bases. The ends lost 0 bases at V and 5 bases at J; junction bases unmatched: 4. This CDR3 has 15 residues. Germline V gives CDR1 MGHRA, CDR2 YSYEKL. The CDR3 DNA is TGCGCCAGCAGCCAAGATGGGACAGGGTGGACTGAAGCTTTCTTT. Protein sequence: CASSQDGTGWTEAFF.

The rearrangement joins TRBV6-4 to TRBJ2-1; D is unclear. V gave up 2 bases and J gave up 4 bases, with 6 bases separating them. This CDR3 region has 13 residues. CDR1 is MRHNA and CDR2 is SNTAGT in the germline V gene. The CDR3: CASSDTEYNEQFF. CDR3 nucleotides: TGTGCCAGCAGTGACACGGAGTACAATGAGCAGTTCTTC.

The V gene is TRBV28, the J gene TRBJ1-2, with 9 bases lining up with TRBD1. V trimming: 2 bases; J trimming: 14 bases; junction bases outside the gene matches: 12. The CDR3 runs to 14 residues. Germline loops: CDR1 MDHEN, CDR2 SYDVKM. The CDR3 nucleotides are TGTGCCAGCAGTTTAGGGACAGGGAGGCCAGCGTCAACCTTC. Its translation: CASSLGTGRPASTF.

This chain uses TRBV7-8 with TRBJ2-1; 10 bases match TRBD2. The CDR3 has 16 amino acids. Germline V gene sequence: CDR1 SGHVS, CDR2 FQNEAQ. Germline trimming cut 3 bases from V and 1 base from J; bases unmatched to any gene: 3. In nucleotides, the CDR3 is TGTGCCAGCAGCTTCTCTAGCGGGGGTTCCTACAATGAGCAGTTCTTC. This encodes CASSFSSGGSYNEQFF.

The gene calls are TRBV7-3 and TRBJ2-6; 9 nucleotides agree with TRBD1. The CDR3 runs to 17 residues. Germline assignment: CDR1 SGHTA and CDR2 FQGTGA. Trimming cost V 5 bases and J 0 bases; bases outside gene matches: 5. The CDR3 nucleotides read TGTGCCAGCAGCCTAAGGGGACAGGGCTCTGGGGCCAACGTCCTGACTTTC. The encoded protein is CASSLRGQGSGANVLTF.

The V gene is TRBV19, the J gene TRBJ1-1; 9 bases are shared with TRBD1. The CDR3 spans 14 residues. CDR1 LNHDA and CDR2 SQIVND come from the germline V gene (reference sequence). Germline trimming cut 4 bases from V and 5 bases from J; bases unmatched to any gene: 5. In nucleotides, the CDR3 is TGTGCCAGTAGTACCCGACAGGGGGAGACTGAAGCTTTCTTT. Translating gives CASSTRQGETEAFF.

The chain joins TRBV14 to TRBJ2-2; no reliable D call. This CDR3 has 15 residues. CDR1 is SGHDN, CDR2 FVKESK, per germline. V gave up 1 base and J gave up 5 bases, with 11 bases separating them. The CDR3 spells CASSQGLRPTGELFF. In DNA form, the CDR3 reads TGTGCCAGCAGCCAAGGCCTCAGGCCGACCGGGGAGCTGTTTTTT.

This chain connects TRBV4-3 to TRBJ2-5, with 8 positions matching TRBD2. Germline loops: CDR1 LGHNA, CDR2 YSLEER. With V trimmed by 0 bases and J by 11 bases, 14 bases remained unmatched. CDR3 length equals 16 residues. CDR3 nucleotides: TGCGCCAGCAGCCAAGATCTTGGAGCGGGGGCCAAAGAGCAGTACTTC. It specifies CASSQDLGAGAKEQYF.

The chain links TRBV7-9 to TRBJ1-4; D gene uncertain. CDR1 and CDR2 from the germline V gene are SEHNR and FQNEAQ (reference sequence). This CDR3 has 19 amino acids. Trimming removed 7 bases at V and 0 bases at J, with 24 bases between. In nucleotides, the CDR3 is TGTGCCAGCATCAAAAAAACAGCCCGTCCAACTGCAACTAATGAAAAACTGTTTTTT. It translates to CASIKKTARPTATNEKLFF.

The V gene is TRBV7-2, the J gene TRBJ1-2; 8 nucleotides agree with TRBD1. In germline, CDR1 is SGHTA, CDR2 FQGNSA. J gave up 7 bases and V 3 bases, and 16 bases lay outside the gene matches. The CDR3 contains 17 residues. CDR3 region: CASSLAGTGGGSGGYTF. For the CDR3, the DNA is TGTGCCAGCAGCTTGGCCGGGACAGGTGGCGGGTCGGGTGGCTACACCTTC.

In this sample, this clone turned up once. The gene calls are TRBV30 and TRBJ1-5, with D maybe TRBD1 (6 bases). Germline V gene sequence: CDR1 GTSNPN, CDR2 SVGIG (reference sequence). The CDR3 runs to 13 residues. V lost 0 bases, J lost 4 bases, and 7 bases lay in between. The CDR3 DNA follows: TGTGCCTGGAGTGTAACAGGGAATCAGCCCCAGCATTTT. Its protein product is CAWSVTGNQPQHF.

This clone was seen only a few times. The chain has TRBV29-1 and TRBJ2-7; 9 positions agree with TRBD2. The CDR3 runs 14 residues. Germline trimming cut 2 bases from V and 3 bases from J; bases unmatched to any gene: 5. CDR1 is SQVTM and CDR2 is ANQGSEA in the germline V gene. The CDR3 here is CSVEPLAGFYEQYF. CDR3 nucleotide sequence: TGCAGCGTTGAACCCCTAGCGGGGTTCTACGAGCAGTACTTC.

The chain uses TRBV5-1 and TRBJ1-1; D unresolved. This CDR3 has 13 residues. V was cut by 1 base and J by 5 bases, with 9 bases left in between. Germline loops: CDR1 SGHRS, CDR2 YFSETQ. The CDR3 DNA sequence: TGCGCCAGCAGCTTGTCCCAGTTGACTGAAGCTTTCTTT. It codes for CASSLSQLTEAFF. Complete variable domain (other parts from reference TRBV5-1 and TRBJ1-1): KAGVTQTPRYLIKTRGQQVTLSCSPISGHRSVSWYQQTPGQGLQFLFEYFSETQRNKGNFPGRFSGRQFSNSRSEMNVSTLELGDSALYLCASSLSQLTEAFFGQGTRLTVV.

The genes are TRBV4-2 and TRBJ2-1; D possibly corresponds to TRBD1 (5 bases). Germline CDR1 LGHNA, CDR2 YNFKEQ. The CDR3 sequence is 16 residues long. Trimming shortened V by 4 bases and J by 3 bases, and 16 bases separated the two germline ends. This CDR3 reads CASSLTSSQGYNEQFF. In DNA, the CDR3 is TGTGCCAGCAGCCTTACGAGTTCCCAGGGCTACAATGAGCAGTTCTTC.

The table lists this clone with a count of one. The chain has TRBV7-2 and TRBJ2-7; D is unclear. V gave up 5 bases and J gave up 2 bases, with 4 bases separating them. Germline V gene sequence: CDR1 SGHTA, CDR2 FQGNSA. This CDR3 is 11 amino acids long. The CDR3 loop is CASSRAYEQYF. The CDR3 nucleotides read TGTGCCAGCAGCCGCGCCTACGAGCAGTACTTC.

Only a few counts were recorded for this clone. This chain connects TRBV27 to TRBJ2-1; weak D call: TRBD1 (5 bases). V dropped 4 bases and J dropped 16 bases, with 17 bases sitting between them. This CDR3 spans 12 amino acids. Germline V gene data show CDR1 as MNHEY and CDR2 as SMNVEV (reference sequence). The CDR3, as DNA: TGTGCCAGCAGTTCCCCTAGGATGACAGAATTCTTC. Protein: CASSSPRMTEFF.

The chain links TRBV6-1 to TRBJ2-1, with TRBD2 matching over 14 bases. The germline gives CDR1 MNHNS, CDR2 SASEGT. This CDR3 contains 13 residues. The V and J ends lost 6 bases and 15 bases, in that order; junction bases with no gene match: 7. The CDR3 region has the DNA TGTGCCAGCAGGACCGGACTAGCGGGGGGCCCGTTCTTC. It is translated as CASRTGLAGGPFF.

The gene calls are TRBV7-8 and TRBJ1-1; TRBD1 matches at 8 bases. Germline CDR1 is SGHVS and CDR2 is FQNEAQ. The V gene end was trimmed by 5 bases and the J gene end by 1 base; junction bases not matched to a gene: 3. This CDR3 is built from 14 residues. This chain's CDR3 is CASSSGQGNTEAFF. The DNA of the CDR3 is TGTGCCAGCAGCAGCGGACAGGGGAACACTGAAGCTTTCTTT. The full variable domain, rest sourced from reference TRBV7-8 and TRBJ1-1, is GAGVSQSPRYKVAKRGQDVALRCDPISGHVSLFWYQQALGQGPEFLTYFQNEAQLDKSGLPSDRFFAERPEGSVSTLKIQRTQQEDSAVYLCASSSGQGNTEAFFGQGTRLTVV.

The chain carries TRBV4-1 and TRBJ1-1; 7 bases align to TRBD1. Trimming at V came to 3 bases and at J to 8 bases, leaving 6 bases not matched to a gene. This CDR3 region has 13 residues. Germline CDR1 and CDR2: MGHRA and YSYEKL. The CDR3 protein is CASSQTGTDEAFF. CDR3 nucleotide sequence: TGCGCCAGCAGCCAGACCGGGACAGACGAAGCTTTCTTT.

A few counts support this clone. V gene TRBV6-5 combines with J gene TRBJ1-2; 8 nucleotides align to TRBD1. This CDR3 comprises 14 residues. Germline V gene sequence: CDR1 MNHEY, CDR2 SVGAGI. V lost 0 bases and J lost 8; bases outside the gene matches: 5. The CDR3 DNA sequence: TGTGCCAGCAGTTACTCGGGGACAGGACGAGGCTACACCTTC. Residues: CASSYSGTGRGYTF.

The genes are TRBV4-2 and TRBJ1-4; 7 positions match TRBD1. V was pared by 3 bases and J by 8 bases, with 12 bases of the junction left unmatched. In germline, CDR1 is LGHNA, CDR2 YNFKEQ. The CDR3 is 16 residues long. In DNA form, the CDR3 reads TGTGCCAGCAGCCAGGGAGACCGGACAGGTAACGAAAAACTGTTTTTT. Protein sequence: CASSQGDRTGNEKLFF.